The rows below give T cell receptor beta chains drawn from one sample of a study of T cells in Graves' hyperthyroidism and ophthalmopathy. Using its own MiXCR run on the multiplex PCR reads, TCRdb lists one record per CDR3 protein. Altogether 600,000 to 850,000 distinct CDR3 sequences are present, about 19% being singletons, with the ten largest covering 16%. The sample was blood. The receptors come from a woman in her 50s with Graves' hyperthyroidism that later progressed to Graves' ophthalmopathy. Both conserved end residues are trimmed from each CDR3. Fields, in order: D gene, V gene, J gene, CDR3 protein. D genes are given only for firm matches.

D: -; V: TRBV4-1; J: TRBJ1-5; CDR3: ASSQAPPDRWGQPQH
D: -; V: TRBV20-1; J: TRBJ1-1; CDR3: SARVGSGRTEAF
D: -; V: TRBV4-1; J: TRBJ2-5; CDR3: ASSQPLKGRDQETQY
D: TRBD2; V: TRBV5-1; J: TRBJ2-3; CDR3: ASSPGLAGVPRGSTDTQY
D: -; V: TRBV5-1; J: TRBJ1-1; CDR3: ASSLDSPFGAF
D: -; V: TRBV7-9; J: TRBJ1-2; CDR3: ASSAVGGSYGYT
D: -; V: TRBV10-1; J: TRBJ1-5; CDR3: ASSEGRGGQPQH
D: -; V: TRBV20-1; J: TRBJ1-3; CDR3: SASPGTRGNTIY
D: TRBD2; V: TRBV5-4; J: TRBJ2-1; CDR3: ASSSQTSASNEQF
D: -; V: TRBV2; J: TRBJ2-6; CDR3: ASSPPGFQSGANVLT
D: -; V: TRBV30; J: TRBJ1-3; CDR3: AWSVNAQGGNTIY
D: -; V: TRBV20-1; J: TRBJ1-1; CDR3: SAVRGGTEAF
D: -; V: TRBV19; J: TRBJ1-1; CDR3: ASSTYSQGFTEAF
D: -; V: TRBV6-1; J: TRBJ1-2; CDR3: ASSPRGVSNYGYT
D: -; V: TRBV11-2; J: TRBJ2-5; CDR3: ASSIFRTQETQY
D: -; V: TRBV30; J: TRBJ2-3; CDR3: AYSEGGASTDTQY
D: -; V: TRBV19; J: TRBJ1-2; CDR3: ASSRSSFGLNYGYT
D: TRBD1; V: TRBV20-1; J: TRBJ2-2; CDR3: SARAIRDRATGELF
D: -; V: TRBV4-2; J: TRBJ1-1; CDR3: ASSQVDTQTEAF
D: -; V: TRBV12-3/TRBV12-4; J: TRBJ2-2; CDR3: ASSFGGPATGELF
D: TRBD1; V: TRBV18; J: TRBJ2-7; CDR3: ASSPLGRGREQY
D: -; V: TRBV6-1; J: TRBJ1-2; CDR3: ASDPDVYGYT
D: TRBD1; V: TRBV6-1; J: TRBJ2-7; CDR3: ASSRDRNYEQY
D: TRBD1; V: TRBV3-1; J: TRBJ1-1; CDR3: ASSGTGPGDTEAF
D: -; V: TRBV4-1; J: TRBJ2-7; CDR3: ASSQRGIDYEQY
D: -; V: TRBV19; J: TRBJ2-4; CDR3: ASSAHMIAKNIQY
D: -; V: TRBV7-2; J: TRBJ2-7; CDR3: ASSLRSAGTYEQY
D: -; V: TRBV11-2; J: TRBJ1-3; CDR3: ASTWVMSSGNTIY
D: -; V: TRBV7-2; J: TRBJ1-2; CDR3: ASSPEVGGAYT
D: -; V: TRBV7-9; J: TRBJ1-4; CDR3: ASRVELNEKLF
D: -; V: TRBV27; J: TRBJ1-4; CDR3: ASTSPGFGEKLF
D: -; V: TRBV10-3; J: TRBJ2-7; CDR3: AISWDRGRLAGAGSYEQY